The clone carrying this T cell receptor (beta chain) was detected only once. Its antigen is currently unknown. CDR3 length: 15 amino acids. V shed 4 bases and J shed 0 bases, with 11 bases lying between them. Germline V gives CDR1 KGHSH, CDR2 LQKENI. This entry is derived from a study of long-term antiretroviral therapy in people with HIV. General observations from the study: Control repertoires displayed wider CDR3 length ranges than the HIV repertoires. No data on ART adherence, viral resistance or therapy changes. Clonal populations expanded prior to ART predominated within the repertoire at all time points.

At survey level, the immunoSEQ assay was run in its v3.0 version. Sequenced by immunoSEQ multiplex PCR; TCRdb stores in-frame clones only, minus some. The table records more than 6,500 clones, just under 75% of them present only once. The receptor was derived from a man aged 18-30 years with HIV. The chain is built from TRBV18 and TRBJ2-3, with D possibly TRBD1 on 5 matching bases. This sample comprised unsorted PBMCs, obtained 0.1 years before starting antiretroviral therapy. The CDR3 region has the DNA TGTGCCAGCTCACTCAGGGCTTATAGCACAGATACGCAGTATTTT. Translating gives CASSLRAYSTDTQYF.